These 23 T cell receptor beta chains were sequenced from one sample in a study of cytomegalovirus exposure and HLA in healthy donors. A multiplex PCR was run with 60 Vbeta primers and 13 Jbeta primers. Repertoires were generated with immunoSEQ multiplex PCR, while TCRdb's copy carries only in-frame clones and drops some. The sample consists of 150,000 to 200,000 clones, around four fifths of them appearing once. The sequencing input was PBMCs. These receptors originate from a woman between 25 and 40 years old in good health and CMV-seronegative.

The V gene is TRBV29-1, the J gene TRBJ2-2; D is perhaps TRBD1 (5 bases). V gave up 7 bases and J gave up 6 bases, with 9 bases separating them. The germline CDR1 and CDR2 sequences are SQVTM and ANQGSEA. CDR3 length equals 11 residues. As DNA, the CDR3 is TGCAGCGGTAGGGGCCCCGGGGAGCTGTTTTTT. This encodes CSGRGPGELFF.

The chain uses TRBV10-3 and TRBJ2-5, with 8 bases lining up with TRBD2. The V and J ends lost 4 bases and 5 bases, in that order; junction bases with no gene match: 6. CDR3 length: 14 residues. Germline V gives CDR1 ENHRY, CDR2 SYGVKD. The CDR3, as DNA: TGTGCCATCAGTGCGGGACTAGATGGGGAGACCCAGTACTTC. Translation gives CAISAGLDGETQYF.

This chain links TRBV5-6 with TRBJ2-7; TRBD1 might be the D (6 bases). V gave up 5 bases and J gave up 2 bases, with 11 bases separating them. Germline loops: CDR1 SGHDT, CDR2 YYEEEE. The CDR3 runs to 13 residues. DNA of the CDR3: TGTGCCAGCAGTTGGGACATGACCTACGAGCAGTACTTC. The encoded protein is CASSWDMTYEQYF.

The sample holds a few counts of this clone. This rearrangement joins TRBV2 to TRBJ1-2; D is unresolved. The CDR3 is made up of 12 amino acids. The V gene's germline CDR1 is SNHLY and CDR2 FYNNEI. Trimming stripped 6 bases from V and 4 bases from J, with 9 bases between. The CDR3 reads CASSSQSYGYTF. DNA of the CDR3: TGTGCCAGCAGCTCCCAGTCCTATGGCTACACCTTC.

Comment on this clone: At one end, the junction sequence differs from germline, possibly due to a read error. The chain joins TRBV2 to TRBJ2-3; D possibly corresponds to TRBD2 (6 bases). The CDR3 contains 12 residues. Germline values: CDR1 SNHLY, CDR2 FYNNEI. As DNA, the CDR3 is TGTGCCAGCAGTGAAATGGCGGGGACTGATCATTTT. Translated: CASSEMAGTDHF.

This clone was picked up one time. This chain links TRBV7-9 with TRBJ1-1; D gene ambiguous. The V gene's germline CDR1 is SEHNR and CDR2 FQNEAQ (reference sequence). V lost 1 base, J lost 1 base, and 7 bases lay in between. This CDR3 is built from 14 residues. The CDR3 region has the DNA TGTGCCAGCAGCTTAGTGTGGGCGAACACTGAAGCTTTCTTT. Translating gives CASSLVWANTEAFF.

V usage is TRBV4-1 and J usage is TRBJ1-2, with 7 bases lining up with TRBD1. From germline, CDR1 is MGHRA and CDR2 YSYEKL. The length of the CDR3 is 16 residues. With 1 base clipped from V and 3 bases from J, the junction kept 8 bases outside the gene matches. DNA for the CDR3: TGCGCCAGCAGCCAAGTTTTAGGGGGCCGATACTATGGCTACACCTTC. This translates into CASSQVLGGRYYGYTF.

The gene calls are TRBV5-6 and TRBJ1-5; TRBD1 agrees at 7 bases. V was clipped by 4 bases and J by 5 bases; unmatched bases: 3. The germline V gene encodes CDR1 SGHDT and CDR2 YYEEEE. CDR3 size: 13 residues. DNA for the CDR3: TGTGCCAGCAGCCAGGGGGGTTATCAGCCCCAGCATTTT. It yields the protein CASSQGGYQPQHF.

CDR3 in amino acids: CASSLERALEAFF. The CDR3 DNA follows: TGTGCCAGCAGCTTAGAGAGGGCCCTTGAAGCTTTCTTT. The gene calls are TRBV13 and TRBJ1-1; D not resolved. This CDR3 is built from 13 residues. CDR1 is PRHDT and CDR2 is FYEKMQ in the germline V gene (reference sequence). Deletions cut 1 base from V and 7 bases from J, with 10 bases between.

As DNA, the CDR3 is TGTGCCAGCAGCTTAGCGGGTCTAGGCAATCAGCCCCAGCATTTT. Translated, it gives CASSLAGLGNQPQHF. This rearrangement joins TRBV7-9 to TRBJ1-5, with D unresolved. The V gene lost 0 bases and the J gene lost 2 bases, with 8 bases spanning the gap. The CDR3 consists of 15 residues. Germline V gene lookup returns CDR1 SEHNR and CDR2 FQNEAQ (reference sequence).

This chain uses TRBV30 with TRBJ2-3; 7 bases are a match to TRBD1. The J segment lost 4 bases and the V segment lost 4 bases, leaving 14 bases of the junction unmatched. CDR3 size: 16 residues. Germline values: CDR1 GTSNPN, CDR2 SVGIG (reference sequence). In DNA, the CDR3 is TGTGCCTGGAAGGAACTCGTAGAGGGGGCGCCAGATACGCAGTATTTT. It codes for CAWKELVEGAPDTQYF. Variable domain in full (rest from reference TRBV30 and TRBJ2-3): SQTIHQWPATLVQPVGSPLSLECTVEGTSNPNLYWYRQAAGRGLQLLFYSVGIGQISSEVPQNLSASRPQDRQFILSSKKLLLSDSGFYLCAWKELVEGAPDTQYFGPGTRLTVL.

This clone was seen a handful of times. The V gene is TRBV29-1, the J gene TRBJ2-3, with TRBD1 matching over 8 bases. Germline V gene lookup returns CDR1 SQVTM and CDR2 ANQGSEA. Unmatched junction bases numbered 8, after V lost 5 bases and J lost 4 bases. The length of the CDR3 is 14 residues. The CDR3 bases are TGCAGCGTTTCCTGGACAGGGCCACCAGATACGCAGTATTTT. It specifies CSVSWTGPPDTQYF.

J is TRBJ2-2 and V is TRBV7-8, with TRBD2 as a possible D gene (6 bases). With 1 base removed from V and 0 bases from J, the gap between germline ends came to 9 bases. This CDR3 comprises 16 residues. Germline V CDR1 and CDR2: SGHVS, FQNEAQ. The CDR3 DNA reads as TGTGCCAGCAGCTTAGTGCGGGGAACGAACACCGGGGAGCTGTTTTTT. It specifies CASSLVRGTNTGELFF.

The V and J genes are TRBV6-5 and TRBJ2-2; TRBD1 is a possible D gene (6 bases). V shed 6 bases and J shed 3 bases, with 14 bases lying between them. The CDR3 sequence is 15 residues long. Germline V gene data show CDR1 as MNHEY and CDR2 as SVGAGI. Here the CDR3 reads CASRVVGADTGELFF. The CDR3 DNA follows: TGTGCCAGCAGGGTGGTGGGGGCCGACACCGGGGAGCTGTTTTTT.

The chain joins TRBV20-1 to TRBJ2-7; D remains unclear. This CDR3 has 11 residues. Per the germline V gene, CDR1 is DFQATT and CDR2 is SNEGSKA (reference sequence). V was cut by 5 bases and J by 6 bases, with 11 bases left in between. CDR3 coding DNA: TGCAGTGCTCCCGACACCGGCGAGCAGTACTTC. Protein product: CSAPDTGEQYF.

This clone was seen only once. The chain uses TRBV30 and TRBJ1-2; a possible D gene is TRBD1 (6 bases). Trimming removed 4 bases at V and 8 bases at J, with 20 bases between. Germline CDR1 reads GTSNPN; CDR2 reads SVGIG (reference sequence). The CDR3 has 14 amino acids. CDR3 sequence reads: CAWTGGQGPWGYTF. DNA of the CDR3: TGTGCCTGGACCGGTGGCCAGGGGCCGTGGGGCTACACCTTC.

The sample holds a few counts of this clone. The junction does not match germline at one end; this may be a read error. The rearrangement joins TRBV5-1 to TRBJ2-3, with 15 bases fitting TRBD2. Germline CDR1 is SGHRS and CDR2 is YFSETQ. The CDR3 covers 14 residues. The CDR3 reads CASMTGTSGGHRRF. For the CDR3, the DNA is TGCGCCAGCATGACCGGGACTAGCGGGGGGCACCGGCGGTTT. The full variable domain, rest sourced from reference TRBV5-1 and TRBJ2-3, is KAGVTQTPRYLIKTRGQQVTLSCSPISGHRSVSWYQQTPGQGLQFLFEYFSETQRNKGNFPGRFSGRQFSNSRSEMNVSTLELGDSALYLCASMTGTSGGHRRFGPGTRLTVL.

A few counts support this clone. The chain combines TRBV5-1 with TRBJ2-7; the match to TRBD1 covers 7 bases. This CDR3 contains 14 residues. Germline V CDR1 and CDR2: SGHRS, YFSETQ. The ends lost 1 base at V and 3 bases at J; junction bases unmatched: 4. The CDR3 is CASSLSGTDYEQYF. CDR3 sequence (DNA): TGCGCCAGCAGCTTGTCCGGGACAGACTACGAGCAGTACTTC. Combining the CDR3 with reference TRBV5-1 and TRBJ2-7 gives the whole variable domain KAGVTQTPRYLIKTRGQQVTLSCSPISGHRSVSWYQQTPGQGLQFLFEYFSETQRNKGNFPGRFSGRQFSNSRSEMNVSTLELGDSALYLCASSLSGTDYEQYFGPGTRLTVT.

The gene calls are TRBV27 and TRBJ2-5, with D hard to call. The V end lost 3 bases, the J end lost 1 base, and 6 bases lay between the germline ends. The CDR3 contains 13 residues. The germline CDR1 and CDR2 sequences are MNHEY and SMNVEV (reference sequence). The CDR3, as DNA: TGTGCCAGCAGTTTCCTCCGCCAAGAGACCCAGTACTTC. Translated, it gives CASSFLRQETQYF.

This rearrangement joins TRBV5-1 to TRBJ1-1, with a possible D match to TRBD1 (5 bases). The CDR3 contains 15 residues. From germline, CDR1 is SGHRS and CDR2 YFSETQ. With 0 bases removed from V and 4 bases from J, the gap between germline ends came to 13 bases. This chain's CDR3 is CASSLATGGGTEAFF. The CDR3 nucleotides read TGCGCCAGCAGCTTGGCCACCGGGGGTGGCACTGAAGCTTTCTTT.

The J gene is TRBJ2-5, the V gene TRBV6-1, with 10 bases identical to TRBD2. The CDR3 is made up of 14 amino acids. The J segment lost 6 bases and the V segment lost 4 bases, leaving 5 bases of the junction unmatched. Germline V gene sequence: CDR1 MNHNS, CDR2 SASEGT. The CDR3, as DNA: TGTGCCAGCAGTGCCGGGACTAGCGAGAAGACCCAGTACTTC. Protein sequence: CASSAGTSEKTQYF.

J is TRBJ1-5 and V is TRBV6-5; tentatively, D is TRBD1 (6 bases). This CDR3 spans 14 amino acids. Trimming pared 5 bases from V and 6 bases from J, leaving 14 bases between. CDR1 and CDR2 from the germline V gene are MNHEY and SVGAGI. The CDR3: CASSESGDGQPQHF. The CDR3 coding sequence is TGTGCCAGCAGTGAATCAGGGGATGGTCAGCCCCAGCATTTT.

This clone turned up a few times. Other DNA sequences from this sample encode an identical CDR3 as well. The genes are TRBV11-2 and TRBJ2-7, with D tentatively TRBD2 (5 bases). Between the trimmed V and J ends, which lost 5 bases and 6 bases, there was a span of 17 bases. Germline V CDR1 and CDR2: SGHAT, FQNNGV. This CDR3 contains 14 residues. The chain's CDR3 is CASSLPGIPVEQYF. Here the CDR3 DNA reads TGTGCCAGCAGCCTCCCCGGGATACCTGTCGAGCAGTACTTC.